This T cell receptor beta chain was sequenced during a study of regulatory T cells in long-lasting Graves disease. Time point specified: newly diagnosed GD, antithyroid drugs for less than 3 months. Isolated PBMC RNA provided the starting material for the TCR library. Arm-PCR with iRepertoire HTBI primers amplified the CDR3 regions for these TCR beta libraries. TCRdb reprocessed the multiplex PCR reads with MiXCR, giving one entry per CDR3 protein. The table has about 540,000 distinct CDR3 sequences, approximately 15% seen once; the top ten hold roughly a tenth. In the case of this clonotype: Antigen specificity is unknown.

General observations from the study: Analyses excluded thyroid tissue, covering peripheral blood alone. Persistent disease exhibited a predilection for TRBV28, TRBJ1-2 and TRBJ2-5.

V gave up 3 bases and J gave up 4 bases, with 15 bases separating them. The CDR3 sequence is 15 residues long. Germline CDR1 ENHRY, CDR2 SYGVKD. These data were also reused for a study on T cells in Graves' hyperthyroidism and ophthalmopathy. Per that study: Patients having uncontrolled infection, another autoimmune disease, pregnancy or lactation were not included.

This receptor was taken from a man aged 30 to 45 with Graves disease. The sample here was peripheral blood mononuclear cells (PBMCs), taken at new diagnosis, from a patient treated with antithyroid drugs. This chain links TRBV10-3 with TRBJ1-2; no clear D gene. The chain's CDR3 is CAISEAAYQGYGYTF. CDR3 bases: TGTGCCATCAGTGAAGCGGCTTACCAAGGCTATGGCTACACCTTC.